This TCR beta chain was retrieved from a study of control samples from healthy donors and cancer patients. V was trimmed by 3 bases and J by 5 bases, leaving 16 bases between them. CDR1 and CDR2 (germline): SEHNR, FQNEAQ (reference sequence). The length of the CDR3 is 15 residues. Profiled with immunoSEQ multiplex PCR; TCRdb holds only in-frame clones, not every one. The table records 30,000 to 40,000 clones, roughly 92% of them present only once. The chain couples TRBV7-9 to TRBJ1-2, with D perhaps matching TRBD1 (6 bases). The source of this sequence is a man aged 35 to 55 with colorectal cancer. Sequencing was carried out using PBMCs. In nucleotides, the CDR3 is TGTGCCAGCAGCTTCGCAGGGGCTACGTCTTATGGCTACACCTTC. Amino acid sequence: CASSFAGATSYGYTF.